The 9 T cell receptor beta chains listed next were all sequenced from one sample in a study of metastatic and nonmetastatic thyroid tumors. TCRdb re-called clones via MiXCR from the PCR reads. The repertoire holds tens of thousands of clones, with just over 14% as singletons. No patient received treatment before thyroid surgery. The sample consisted of tumor tissue. All receptors come from a female donor with papillary thyroid cancer or a benign thyroid nodule (not recorded which). Some clones in this sample may be carry-over from other donors' samples.

This clone showed up many times. This rearrangement joins TRBV19 to TRBJ1-5, with a weak D call TRBD1 (5 bases). This CDR3 has 15 residues. V shed 7 bases and J shed 3 bases, with 16 bases lying between them. Germline V gene data show CDR1 as LNHDA and CDR2 as SQIVND (reference sequence). In DNA form, the CDR3 reads TGTGCCAGTACTCAGACAGCTCGCCTCAATCAGCCCCAGCATTTT. It translates to CASTQTARLNQPQHF.

This clone is classed as medium-sized (0.01 to 0.1%). The gene calls are TRBV6-1 and TRBJ1-2; 10 bases map to TRBD1. Germline assignment: CDR1 MNHNS and CDR2 SASEGT. The CDR3 is 14 residues long. V was pared by 6 bases and J by 6 bases, with 7 bases of the junction left unmatched. As DNA, the CDR3 is TGTGCCAGCAGGGAGGACAGGGGGTCAGATGGCTACACCTTC. Residues: CASREDRGSDGYTF.

This clone appeared a single time. A junction end diverges from the germline sequence, so it may reflect a read error. Other DNA sequences in this specimen translate into the identical CDR3. J is TRBJ2-3 and V is TRBV5-1; 7 bases are shared with TRBD1. The CDR3 runs 16 residues. The germline gives CDR1 SGHRS, CDR2 YFSETQ. Here the CDR3 DNA reads TGCGCCAGCAGCTTGGGTGGACAGGCCAGCACAGATACTCAGTATTTT. Translation gives CASSLGGQASTDTQYF.

This chain links TRBV15 with TRBJ2-1; 8 bases fit TRBD1. The V and J ends lost 0 bases and 3 bases, in that order; junction bases with no gene match: 10. This CDR3 contains 18 residues. The germline V gene has CDR1 LNHNV and CDR2 YYDKDF (reference sequence). The CDR3 DNA is TGTGCCACCAGCAGAGACCCACAGGGGGTAGGGTACTACAATGAGCAGTTCTTC. This translates into CATSRDPQGVGYYNEQFF.

This clone was recorded once. This sequence joins TRBV4-1 and TRBJ2-7, with D perhaps matching TRBD1 (7 bases). Trimming cost V 1 base and J 3 bases, with 16 bases left between them. The germline V gene has CDR1 MGHRA and CDR2 YSYEKL. The CDR3 contains 16 residues. As DNA, the CDR3 is TGCGCCAGCAGCCAAGGGACGGGCAGGGGGGTCTACGAGCAGTACTTC. This gives the protein CASSQGTGRGVYEQYF.

This clone was counted between two and nine times. This clone may be a read error of a much larger clone one base away. The V and J genes are TRBV19 and TRBJ2-2; the D gene is possibly TRBD2 (5 bases). The CDR3 runs to 14 residues. Germline-derived CDR1 and CDR2 are LNHDA and SQIVND (reference sequence). CDR3 sequence (DNA): TGTTCCAGTAATAAGCGGCCGGGGACCGGGGAGCTGTTTTTT. Amino acid sequence: CSSNKRPGTGELFF.

This clone was picked up many times. This chain connects TRBV6-1 to TRBJ2-5; D call uncertain. This CDR3 spans 13 amino acids. Trimming removed 5 bases at V and 2 bases at J, with 9 bases between. CDR1 and CDR2 (germline): MNHNS, SASEGT. CDR3 sequence reads: CASSLIGQETQYF. Written as DNA, the CDR3 is TGTGCCAGCAGTTTAATAGGGCAAGAGACCCAGTACTTC.

By share of the sample, this clone is medium-sized. This sequence joins TRBV30 and TRBJ1-4; the D is unclear. CDR3 length equals 13 residues. V gave up 5 bases and J gave up 7 bases, with 14 bases separating them. Per the germline V gene, CDR1 is GTSNPN and CDR2 is SVGIG (reference sequence). The DNA of the CDR3 is TGTGCCTGGGCGGGGAGGGAGGGTGAAAAACTGTTTTTT. The encoded protein is CAWAGREGEKLFF.

This chain joins TRBV7-4 and TRBJ1-1, with a possible D match to TRBD1 (5 bases). The CDR3 contains 15 residues. The germline V and J ends were trimmed by 5 bases and 4 bases, with 17 bases remaining between them. Germline V gene data show CDR1 as SGHVT and CDR2 as SQSDAQ. CDR3 amino acids: CASSVGVQSGTEAFF. DNA of the CDR3: TGTGCCAGCAGCGTAGGGGTTCAATCGGGCACTGAAGCTTTCTTT. Full variable domain (remainder filled in from reference TRBV7-4 and TRBJ1-1): GAGVSQSPRYKVAKRGRDVALRCDSISGHVTLYWYRQTLGQGSEVLTYSQSDAQRDKSGRPSGRFSAERPERSVSTLKIQRTEQGDSAVYLCASSVGVQSGTEAFFGQGTRLTVV.